This T cell receptor beta chain derives from a study of cytomegalovirus exposure and HLA in healthy donors. The PCR was carried out with 60 Vbeta primers and 13 Jbeta primers. Original data processing: The count from a later analysis was tens of millions of unique TCR beta chains, approximately 9.9 million of them shared. Sequencing used immunoSEQ multiplex PCR; TCRdb keeps in-frame clones, though not all of them. That table gives V, J and clone size, and the DNA gave D and trimming. The table includes over 150,000 clones, about four fifths detected once. Sequencing was done on a sample of PBMCs. The source of this sequence is a woman between 50 and 59 years old in good health and CMV-seronegative.

CDR3 region: CASSQDPRGNSPLHF. Written as DNA, the CDR3 is TGCGCCAGCAGCCAAGACCCCCGGGGAAATTCACCCCTCCACTTT. The gene calls are TRBV4-3 and TRBJ1-6; D is uncertain. CDR3 length: 15 amino acids. Germline loops: CDR1 LGHNA, CDR2 YSLEER. V dropped 0 bases and J dropped 7 bases, with 10 bases sitting between them.